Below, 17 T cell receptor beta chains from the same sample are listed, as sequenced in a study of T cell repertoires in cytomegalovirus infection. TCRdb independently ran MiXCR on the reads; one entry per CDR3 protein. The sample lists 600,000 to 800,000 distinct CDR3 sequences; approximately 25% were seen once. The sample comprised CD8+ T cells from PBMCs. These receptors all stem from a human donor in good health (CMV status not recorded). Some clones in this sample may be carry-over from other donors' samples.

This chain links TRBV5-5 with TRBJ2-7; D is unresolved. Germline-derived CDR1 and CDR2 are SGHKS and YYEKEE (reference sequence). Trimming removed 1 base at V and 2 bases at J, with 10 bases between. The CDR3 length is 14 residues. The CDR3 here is CASSLWADTYEQYF. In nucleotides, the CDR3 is TGTGCCAGCAGCTTGTGGGCAGACACCTACGAGCAGTACTTC.

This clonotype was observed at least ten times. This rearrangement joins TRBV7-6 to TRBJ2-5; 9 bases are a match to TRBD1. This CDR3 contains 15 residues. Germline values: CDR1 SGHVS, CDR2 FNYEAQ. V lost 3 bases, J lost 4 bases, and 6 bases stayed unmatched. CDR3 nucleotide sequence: TGTGCCAGCAGCTTGGTGGACAGGGGTGTAGAGACCCAGTACTTC. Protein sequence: CASSLVDRGVETQYF.

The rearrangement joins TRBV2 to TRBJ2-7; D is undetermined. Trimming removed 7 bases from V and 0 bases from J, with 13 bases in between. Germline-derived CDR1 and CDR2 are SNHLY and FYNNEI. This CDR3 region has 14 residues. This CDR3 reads CASISATLSYEQYF. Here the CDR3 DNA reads TGTGCCAGCATTTCAGCGACGCTCTCCTACGAGCAGTACTTC. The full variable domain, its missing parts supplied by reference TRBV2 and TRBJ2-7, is EPEVTQTPSHQVTQMGQEVILRCVPISNHLYFYWYRQILGQKVEFLVSFYNNEISEKSEIFDDQFSVERPDGSNFTLKIRSTKLEDSAMYFCASISATLSYEQYFGPGTRLTVT.

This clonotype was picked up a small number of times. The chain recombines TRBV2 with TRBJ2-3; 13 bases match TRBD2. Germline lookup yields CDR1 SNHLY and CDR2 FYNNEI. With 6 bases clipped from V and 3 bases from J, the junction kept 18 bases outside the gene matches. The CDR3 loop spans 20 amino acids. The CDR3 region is CASSDTIGTSGVWRTDTQYF. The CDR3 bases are TGTGCCAGCAGCGACACAATCGGGACTAGCGGGGTTTGGCGTACAGATACGCAGTATTTT.

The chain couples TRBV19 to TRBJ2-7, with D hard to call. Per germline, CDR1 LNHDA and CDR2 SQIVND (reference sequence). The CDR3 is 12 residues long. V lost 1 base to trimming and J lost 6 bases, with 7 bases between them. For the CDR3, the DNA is TGTGCCAGTAGTATAGTGAACAGCGAGCAGTACTTC. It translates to CASSIVNSEQYF.

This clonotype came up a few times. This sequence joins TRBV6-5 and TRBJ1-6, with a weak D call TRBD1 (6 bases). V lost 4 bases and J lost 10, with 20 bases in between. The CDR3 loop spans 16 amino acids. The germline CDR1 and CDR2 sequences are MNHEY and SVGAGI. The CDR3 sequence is CASSSGNTGFGSPLHF. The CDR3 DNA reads TGTGCCAGCAGTTCCGGGAATACAGGGTTTGGATCACCCCTCCACTTT.

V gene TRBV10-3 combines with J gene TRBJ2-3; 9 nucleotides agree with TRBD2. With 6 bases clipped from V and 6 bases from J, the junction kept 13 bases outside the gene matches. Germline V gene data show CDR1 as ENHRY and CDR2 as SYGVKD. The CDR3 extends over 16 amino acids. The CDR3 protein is CAIRMTSGPTRDTQYF. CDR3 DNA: TGTGCCATCAGGATGACTAGCGGACCTACGAGGGATACGCAGTATTTT.

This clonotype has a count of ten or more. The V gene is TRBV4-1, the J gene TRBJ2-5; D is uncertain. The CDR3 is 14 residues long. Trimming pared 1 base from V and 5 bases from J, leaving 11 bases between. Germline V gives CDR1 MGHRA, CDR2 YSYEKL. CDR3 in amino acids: CASSQGWPGETQYF. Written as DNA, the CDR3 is TGCGCCAGCAGCCAAGGTTGGCCAGGCGAGACCCAGTACTTC.

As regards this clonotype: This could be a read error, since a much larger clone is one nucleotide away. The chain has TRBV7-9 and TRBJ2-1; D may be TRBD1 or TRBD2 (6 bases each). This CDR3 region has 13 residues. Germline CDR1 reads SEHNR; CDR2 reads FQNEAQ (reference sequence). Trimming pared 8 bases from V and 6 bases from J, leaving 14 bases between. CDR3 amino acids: CASESRGGNEQFF. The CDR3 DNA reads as TGTGCCAGCGAATCCAGGGGAGGCAATGAGCAGTTCTTC.

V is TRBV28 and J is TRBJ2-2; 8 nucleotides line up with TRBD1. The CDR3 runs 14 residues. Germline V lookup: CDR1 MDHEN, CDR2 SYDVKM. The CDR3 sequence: CVTPTGAGTGELFF. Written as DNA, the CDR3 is TGTGTCACCCCGACAGGGGCGGGCACCGGGGAGCTGTTTTTT.

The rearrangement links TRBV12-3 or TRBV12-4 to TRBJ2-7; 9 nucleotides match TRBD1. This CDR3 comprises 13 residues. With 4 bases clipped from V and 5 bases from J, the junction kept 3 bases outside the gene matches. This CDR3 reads CASSSTGGDEQYV. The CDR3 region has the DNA TGTGCCAGCAGTTCGACAGGGGGTGACGAGCAGTACGTC.

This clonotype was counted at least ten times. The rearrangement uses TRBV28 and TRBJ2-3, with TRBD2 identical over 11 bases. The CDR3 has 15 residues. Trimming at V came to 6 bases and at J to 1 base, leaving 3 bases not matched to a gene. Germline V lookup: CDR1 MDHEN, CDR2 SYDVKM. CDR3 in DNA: TGTGCCAGCAGGGTGGGACTAGCGGGCACAGATACGCAGTATTTT. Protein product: CASRVGLAGTDTQYF.

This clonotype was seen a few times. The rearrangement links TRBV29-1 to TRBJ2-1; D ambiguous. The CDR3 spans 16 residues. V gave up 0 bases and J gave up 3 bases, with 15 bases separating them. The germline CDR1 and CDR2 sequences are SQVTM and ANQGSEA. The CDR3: CSVEESSGLFYNEQFF. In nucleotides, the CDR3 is TGCAGCGTTGAAGAAAGTTCCGGTCTATTCTACAATGAGCAGTTCTTC.

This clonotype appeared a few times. This chain's CDR3 is CASSPRQGQRYNEQFF. In DNA, the CDR3 is TGTGCCAGCAGTCCAAGACAGGGCCAACGTTACAATGAGCAGTTCTTC. The chain recombines TRBV2 with TRBJ2-1, with TRBD1 matching over 7 bases. The V gene end was trimmed by 5 bases and the J gene end by 4 bases; junction bases not matched to a gene: 11. This CDR3 has 16 amino acids. The germline CDR1 and CDR2 sequences are SNHLY and FYNNEI.

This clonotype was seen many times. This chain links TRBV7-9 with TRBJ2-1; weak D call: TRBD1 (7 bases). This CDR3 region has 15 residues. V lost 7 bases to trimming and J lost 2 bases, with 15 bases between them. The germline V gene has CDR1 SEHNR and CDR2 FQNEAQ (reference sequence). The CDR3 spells CASTRGGTAYNEQFF. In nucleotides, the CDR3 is TGTGCCAGCACGCGAGGAGGGACAGCCTACAATGAGCAGTTCTTC. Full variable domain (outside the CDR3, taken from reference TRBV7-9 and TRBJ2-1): DTGVSQNPRHKITKRGQNVTFRCDPISEHNRLYWYRQTLGQGPEFLTYFQNEAQLEKSRLLSDRFSAERPKGSFSTLEIQRTEQGDSAMYLCASTRGGTAYNEQFFGPGTRLTVL.

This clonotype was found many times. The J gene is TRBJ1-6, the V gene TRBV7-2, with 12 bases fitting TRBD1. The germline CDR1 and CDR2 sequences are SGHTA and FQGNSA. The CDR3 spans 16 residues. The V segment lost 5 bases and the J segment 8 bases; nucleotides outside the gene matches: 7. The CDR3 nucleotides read TGTGCCAGCAGCCTCGGGACAGGGGGCATTGATTCACCCCTCCACTTT. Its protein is CASSLGTGGIDSPLHF. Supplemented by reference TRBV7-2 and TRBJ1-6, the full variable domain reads GAGVSQSPSNKVTEKGKDVELRCDPISGHTALYWYRQSLGQGLEFLIYFQGNSAPDKSGLPSDRFSAERTGGSVSTLTIQRTQQEDSAVYLCASSLGTGGIDSPLHFGNGTRLTVT.

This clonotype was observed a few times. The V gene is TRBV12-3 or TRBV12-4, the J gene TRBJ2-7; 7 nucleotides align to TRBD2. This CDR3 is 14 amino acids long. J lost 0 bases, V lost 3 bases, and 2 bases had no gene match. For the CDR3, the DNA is TGTGCCAGCAGTTTTGGACTAGACTCCTACGAGCAGTACTTC. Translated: CASSFGLDSYEQYF.